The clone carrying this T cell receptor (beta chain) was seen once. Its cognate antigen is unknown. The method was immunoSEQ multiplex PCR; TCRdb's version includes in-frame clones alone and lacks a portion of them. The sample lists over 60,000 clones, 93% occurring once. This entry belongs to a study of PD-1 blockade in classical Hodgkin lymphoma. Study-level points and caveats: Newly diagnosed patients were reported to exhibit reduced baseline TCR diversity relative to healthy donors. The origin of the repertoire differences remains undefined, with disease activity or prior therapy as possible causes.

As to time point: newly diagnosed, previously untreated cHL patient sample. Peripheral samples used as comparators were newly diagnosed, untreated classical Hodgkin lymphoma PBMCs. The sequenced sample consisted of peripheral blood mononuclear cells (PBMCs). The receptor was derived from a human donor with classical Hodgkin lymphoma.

The CDR3 spells CASSTPLSGLEHSEAFF. DNA of the CDR3: TGTGCCAGCAGCACCCCCCTCTCCGGGTTGGAACACTCTGAAGCTTTCTTT. J is TRBJ1-1 and V is TRBV5-4; D is unclear. The CDR3 is made up of 17 amino acids. Germline V gene data show CDR1 as SGHNT and CDR2 as YYREEE (reference sequence). The V gene lost 4 bases and the J gene lost 6 bases, with 25 bases spanning the gap.